This is a list of T cell receptor beta chains from one sample in a study of CD8+ T cells in alopecia areata. The method was immunoSEQ multiplex PCR; TCRdb's version includes in-frame clones alone and lacks a portion of them. The sample carries roughly 220,000 clones, approximately 72% recorded once. Sequenced material: CD4+ T cells sorted from blood, taken at week 44, from a patient treated with tofacitinib. The source of these receptors is a human donor with alopecia areata. Both conserved end residues are part of each CDR3. Each record gives: J gene, D gene, clone size, V gene, CDR3 protein, CDR3 DNA. D genes are given only for firm matches. Not every row has a clone size; where given, it reads once, few, many or a size class.

j_call: TRBJ1-2; d_call: -; clone_size: few; v_call: TRBV27; cdr3_aa: CASSLSPIQGNYYGYTF; cdr3_nt: TGTGCCAGCAGTTTGTCCCCTATACAGGGAAATTACTATGGCTACACCTTC
j_call: TRBJ1-2; d_call: -; clone_size: -; v_call: TRBV14; cdr3_aa: CASSQDSTDYYGYTF; cdr3_nt: TGTGCCAGCAGCCAAGACTCGACCGATTACTATGGCTACACCTTC
j_call: TRBJ2-2; d_call: -; clone_size: few; v_call: TRBV9; cdr3_aa: CASSRKAFSQGGLFF; cdr3_nt: TGTGCCAGCTCACGTAAGGCCTTCTCACAAGGGGGGCTGTTTTTT
j_call: TRBJ2-4; d_call: -; clone_size: few; v_call: TRBV4-3; cdr3_aa: CASSQADTPWYIQYF; cdr3_nt: TGCGCCAGCAGCCAGGCTGACACCCCATGGTACATTCAGTACTTC
j_call: TRBJ1-1; d_call: -; clone_size: -; v_call: TRBV30; cdr3_aa: CAWWDSKYTEAFF; cdr3_nt: TGTGCCTGGTGGGACTCAAAGTACACTGAAGCTTTCTTT
j_call: TRBJ2-7; d_call: -; clone_size: -; v_call: TRBV10-2; cdr3_aa: CASWSDRTYEQYF; cdr3_nt: TGCGCCAGCTGGAGCGACAGAACCTACGAGCAGTACTTC
j_call: TRBJ2-7; d_call: -; clone_size: -; v_call: TRBV30; cdr3_aa: CAWSVSPLRDGEQYF; cdr3_nt: TGTGCCTGGAGTGTATCCCCACTGCGGGATGGCGAGCAGTACTTC
j_call: TRBJ1-5; d_call: -; clone_size: -; v_call: TRBV5-1; cdr3_aa: CASSLAGVSNQPQHF; cdr3_nt: TGCGCCAGCAGCTTGGCTGGGGTCTCCAATCAGCCCCAGCATTTT
j_call: TRBJ2-4; d_call: -; clone_size: few; v_call: TRBV4-3; cdr3_aa: CASSQEVKNIQYF; cdr3_nt: TGCGCCAGCAGCCAAGAGGTTAAAAACATTCAGTACTTC
j_call: TRBJ2-7; d_call: TRBD1; clone_size: -; v_call: TRBV7-8; cdr3_aa: CASSPASGTGVGEQYF; cdr3_nt: TGTGCCAGCAGCCCAGCATCCGGGACAGGGGTGGGCGAGCAGTACTTC
j_call: TRBJ2-7; d_call: -; clone_size: -; v_call: TRBV7-8; cdr3_aa: CASSLAPSPDSYEQYF; cdr3_nt: TGTGCCAGCAGCTTAGCGCCCAGTCCGGACTCCTACGAGCAGTACTTC
j_call: TRBJ2-3; d_call: -; clone_size: few; v_call: TRBV6-1; cdr3_aa: CASSPYREDTQYF; cdr3_nt: TGTGCCAGCAGTCCTTACAGGGAAGATACGCAGTATTTT
j_call: TRBJ2-1; d_call: TRBD1; clone_size: -; v_call: TRBV5-1; cdr3_aa: CASRLGQANNEQFF; cdr3_nt: TGCGCCAGCAGGTTGGGACAGGCTAACAATGAGCAGTTCTTC
j_call: TRBJ1-2; d_call: TRBD1; clone_size: -; v_call: TRBV18; cdr3_aa: CASSPLGQANNYGYTF; cdr3_nt: TGTGCCAGCTCACCTTTGGGACAGGCTAATAACTATGGCTACACCTTC
j_call: TRBJ2-7; d_call: -; clone_size: -; v_call: TRBV7-2; cdr3_aa: CASSLGGTYEQYF; cdr3_nt: TGTGCCAGCAGCTTGGGGGGAACCTACGAGCAGTACTTC
j_call: TRBJ2-4; d_call: -; clone_size: once; v_call: TRBV25-1; cdr3_aa: CASSDSPSHIQYF; cdr3_nt: TGTGCCAGCAGTGACAGCCCCAGTCACATTCAGTACTTC
j_call: TRBJ2-5; d_call: -; clone_size: few; v_call: TRBV5-1; cdr3_aa: CASSLLFSLQETQYF; cdr3_nt: TGCGCCAGCAGCTTGCTTTTCTCCTTACAAGAGACCCAGTACTTC
j_call: TRBJ1-2; d_call: TRBD1; clone_size: -; v_call: TRBV27; cdr3_aa: CASSTTTGFSNGYTF; cdr3_nt: TGTGCCAGCAGTACCACGACAGGGTTTAGCAATGGCTACACCTTC